The clone carrying this T cell receptor (beta chain) was seen at least ten times. Its antigen is unidentified. With molecular barcodes, quantitative 5'-RACE was used to make the TCR beta libraries. In TCRdb, the 5' RACE reads were re-called with MiXCR into one record per CDR3 protein. The sample lists more than 500,000 distinct CDR3 sequences; 5.3% were seen once. This sample is part of a study of CD8 T cells in ankylosing spondylitis. Findings of the study overall: A motif in TCR beta, a set of several highly homologous variants, appeared characteristic of ankylosing spondylitis blood. Reports say disease-linked clones showed up significantly more in matched ankylosing spondylitis synovial fluid.

The sequence derives from a male donor with ankylosing spondylitis. Specimen: blood, either unsorted or a sorted T cell fraction (not recorded which).

The CDR3 protein is CSASRLAGDSGANVLTF. The CDR3 bases are TGCAGTGCGTCGAGACTAGCGGGAGATTCTGGGGCCAACGTCCTGACTTTC. This sequence joins TRBV20-1 and TRBJ2-6; 12 bases match TRBD2. This CDR3 is built from 17 residues. Trimming took 6 bases from V and 1 from J; bases not matched to a gene: 7. Germline V CDR1 and CDR2: DFQATT, SNEGSKA (reference sequence).